A single sample is the source of the 3 T cell receptor beta chains below, sequenced in a study of spatial heterogeneity in lung cancer. TCRdb re-called the 5' RACE reads through MiXCR, storing one row per CDR3 protein. The table records thousands of distinct CDR3 sequences, roughly 25% of them present only once. Stated time point: blood at routine non-recurrence follow-up after resection. The source material was PBMCs, sampled at follow-up. The receptor set was obtained from a male donor with early-stage non-small cell lung cancer.

There are a few counts of this clonotype. The rearrangement joins TRBV19 to TRBJ1-2; no firm D call. Per the germline V gene, CDR1 is LNHDA and CDR2 is SQIVND (reference sequence). Trimming removed 9 bases at V and 4 bases at J, with 3 bases between. This CDR3 is 9 amino acids long. CDR3: CASGYGYTF. The CDR3 DNA sequence: TGTGCCAGCGGCTATGGCTACACCTTC.

The chain couples TRBV23-1 to TRBJ2-7, with D perhaps given as TRBD1 or TRBD2 (5 bases each). TRBV23-1 is flagged as an ORF with uncertain function. This CDR3 spans 15 amino acids. V dropped 2 bases and J dropped 4 bases, with 15 bases sitting between them. This CDR3 reads CASSQAPGTDYEQYF. The CDR3 coding sequence is TGCGCCAGCAGTCAAGCACCCGGGACGGATTACGAGCAGTACTTC.

By sample fraction, this clonotype is medium-sized. V and J are TRBV20-1 and TRBJ2-1, with D perhaps TRBD2 (5 bases). The CDR3 length is 16 residues. Trimming removed 3 bases from V and 0 bases from J, with 15 bases in between. Germline CDR1 and CDR2: DFQATT and SNEGSKA (reference sequence). CDR3 amino acids: CSARGPSGSSYNEQFF. DNA for the CDR3: TGCAGTGCTAGGGGTCCGTCGGGGAGCTCCTACAATGAGCAGTTCTTC.